A selection of T cell receptor beta chains follows, all from one sample in a study of monozygotic twins with inflammatory bowel disease. TCRdb reprocessed the 5' RACE reads and keeps a single row for each CDR3 protein, giving no DNA. The sample's table shows roughly 200,000 distinct CDR3 sequences. Input material: blood. Receptors were obtained from a human donor with ulcerative colitis or Crohn's disease, or a healthy co-twin of an affected twin (not recorded which). The CDR3 runs from the conserved cysteine through the conserved F or W.

>TRBV7-2|TRBJ2-1
CASSPYFGGNNEQFF
>TRBV5-1|TRBJ2-2
CASSSLGGLEPTGELFF
>TRBV30|TRBJ2-3
CAWRTGGLDTQYF
>TRBV21-1|TRBJ2-7
CASSRKGEQYF
>TRBV20-1|TRBJ2-7
CSAKAQGETYEQYF
>TRBV30|TRBJ1-1
CAWRGRAGEAFF
>TRBV21-1|TRBJ1-3
CASSKEDTGTGNTIYF
>TRBV11-2|TRBJ1-2
CASSPGTGGQGYTF
>TRBV5-1|TRBJ1-1
CASSPGQWGTEAFF
>TRBV13|TRBJ2-3
CASSTPTSTDTQYF
>TRBV20-1|TRBJ2-7
CSASRENEQYF
>TRBV27|TRBJ2-2
CASSSWTSGKTGELFF
>TRBV7-8|TRBJ1-2
CASSLCLERGGYTF
>TRBV5-6|TRBJ2-2
CASSLGTALNTGELFF
>TRBV3-1|TRBJ2-4
CASSSAGGINIQYF
>TRBV7-2|TRBJ1-1
CASSLGFGQPTREAFF
>TRBV5-4|TRBJ2-1
CASSYSASSYNEQFF
>TRBV7-9|TRBJ1-1
CASSLLDGGDREAFF
>TRBV4-1|TRBJ1-5
CASSVEYSNQPQHF
>TRBV6-5|TRBJ2-3
CASSSLGTDTQYF
>TRBV5-1|TRBJ2-1
CASRLELAVNNEQFF
>TRBV20-1|TRBJ2-1
CSRGGGLDYNEQFF
>TRBV29-1|TRBJ1-1
CSVRYAGLGTFF
>TRBV20-1|TRBJ1-2
CSARVAGGGYTF
>TRBV27|TRBJ2-6
CASKVGPFSGANVLTF
>TRBV12-3/TRBV12-4|TRBJ1-4
CASSRGRQTNEKLFF
>TRBV20-1|TRBJ1-5
CSARVGQGSYSNQPQHF
>TRBV19|TRBJ1-5
CASSILGSANQPQHF
>TRBV29-1|TRBJ1-2
CSAQPTPGFGYTF
>TRBV5-1|TRBJ1-1
CASSLGHISPDEAFF
>TRBV7-6|TRBJ2-1
CASSTGQTYNEQFF
>TRBV7-9|TRBJ1-6
CASSQETGGNSPLHF
>TRBV30|TRBJ1-1
CAWSVNPGGRTEAFF
>TRBV12-3/TRBV12-4|TRBJ2-1
CASSTGTSGVSEQFF
>TRBV29-1|TRBJ2-1
CSVIGLAGGVYNEQFF
>TRBV4-2|TRBJ2-1
CASSQDKGLKEFF
>TRBV3-1|TRBJ2-1
CASSHSSSYNEQFF